Below are 13 T cell receptor beta chains sequenced from a single sample in a study of blood T cell repertoires in COVID-19. Only in-frame clones appear in the TCRdb table, and some are missing; sequencing was by immunoSEQ multiplex PCR. The sample carries some 370,000 clones, roughly nine tenths recorded once. The sequenced material came from peripheral blood. The receptors originated from a man aged 40-49 years with acute or convalescent COVID-19.

The genes are TRBV19 and TRBJ1-2, with 8 bases identical to TRBD1. Germline V gene sequence: CDR1 LNHDA, CDR2 SQIVND (reference sequence). CDR3 size: 17 residues. Germline trimming cut 2 bases from V and 4 bases from J; bases unmatched to any gene: 12. The CDR3 coding sequence is TGTGCCAGTAGTATACCAAGTGGGACAGGACCTATCTATGGCTACACCTTC. Translated, it gives CASSIPSGTGPIYGYTF.

This rearrangement joins TRBV27 to TRBJ1-1, with TRBD1 identical over 10 bases. The length of the CDR3 is 16 residues. Germline-derived CDR1 and CDR2 are MNHEY and SMNVEV (reference sequence). V was pared by 5 bases and J by 7 bases, with 13 bases of the junction left unmatched. The CDR3 nucleotides read TGTGCCAGCAGTCCCCGGGGCTGGGACAGGGGTTTTGAAGCTTTCTTT. Translating gives CASSPRGWDRGFEAFF.

This clone was detected only once. This chain connects TRBV6-5 to TRBJ1-3; maybe TRBD1 (6 bases). Trimming stripped 6 bases from V and 4 bases from J, with 13 bases between. Germline loops: CDR1 MNHEY, CDR2 SVGAGI. CDR3 length equals 14 residues. This CDR3 is CASSALGGGNTIYF. The CDR3 DNA is TGTGCCAGCAGCGCCCTAGGGGGAGGAAACACCATATATTTT.

DNA of the CDR3: TGCGCCAGCAGCCAAGATATGGTCCGGGACAGGGCCAGGGGCTACACCTTC. Amino acids: CASSQDMVRDRARGYTF. The chain employs TRBV4-1 and TRBJ1-2, with 9 bases matching TRBD1. The CDR3 covers 17 residues. Trimming at V came to 0 bases and at J to 8 bases, leaving 13 bases not matched to a gene. Germline V gives CDR1 MGHRA, CDR2 YSYEKL.

The rearrangement uses TRBV5-5 and TRBJ2-3; a weak D match, TRBD1 (6 bases). V was pared by 4 bases and J by 5 bases, with 20 bases between. The CDR3 spans 16 residues. Germline values: CDR1 SGHKS, CDR2 YYEKEE (reference sequence). CDR3 in DNA: TGTGCCAGCAGCGCCCAAACAGGGCTTGGGAGAGATACGCAGTATTTT. Amino acids: CASSAQTGLGRDTQYF.

This clone was observed once. This sequence joins TRBV25-1 and TRBJ1-5; TRBD1 aligns across 8 bases. The length of the CDR3 is 14 residues. In germline, CDR1 is MGHDK, CDR2 SYGVNS. The trim removed 6 bases at V and 3 bases at J, leaving 4 bases unmatched. CDR3 sequence (DNA): TGTGCCAGCAGAGAGACAGGGGACAATCAGCCCCAGCATTTT. Protein: CASRETGDNQPQHF.

V usage is TRBV4-2 and J usage is TRBJ1-4; TRBD1 agrees at 7 bases. This CDR3 has 15 amino acids. J lost 4 bases, V lost 3 bases, and 5 bases had no gene match. From germline, CDR1 is LGHNA and CDR2 YNFKEQ. CDR3 amino acids: CASSHEQGNNEKLFF. The CDR3 DNA follows: TGTGCCAGCAGCCATGAACAGGGGAATAATGAAAAACTGTTTTTT.

The rearrangement links TRBV6-1 to TRBJ2-1; 7 bases fit TRBD1. Germline V gene data show CDR1 as MNHNS and CDR2 as SASEGT. V lost 4 bases, J lost 3 bases, and 18 bases stayed unmatched. The CDR3 spans 19 residues. This CDR3 is CASSAVRVRGPIYYNEQFF. The CDR3, as DNA: TGTGCCAGCAGTGCCGTTCGGGTAAGGGGGCCCATCTACTACAATGAGCAGTTCTTC.

J is TRBJ2-3 and V is TRBV5-1; TRBD2 matches at 13 bases. Per germline, CDR1 SGHRS and CDR2 YFSETQ. The length of the CDR3 is 17 residues. With 7 bases clipped from V and 0 bases from J, the junction kept 8 bases outside the gene matches. CDR3 coding DNA: TGCGCCAGCGGACCTCGGACTAGCGGGGGAAGCACAGATACGCAGTATTTT. It yields the protein CASGPRTSGGSTDTQYF.

The J gene is TRBJ2-3, the V gene TRBV4-3; 9 nucleotides agree with TRBD2. The CDR3 has 16 amino acids. Germline lookup yields CDR1 LGHNA and CDR2 YSLEER. Trimming removed 1 base from V and 6 bases from J; junction bases left unmatched: 8. The CDR3 loop is CASSQVARGGWDTQYF. CDR3 DNA: TGCGCCAGCAGCCAAGTTGCGCGGGGGGGGTGGGATACGCAGTATTTT.

This chain uses TRBV9 with TRBJ1-1; 7 bases fit TRBD1. CDR3 length: 14 amino acids. V lost 0 bases and J lost 4; bases outside the gene matches: 3. Germline V gives CDR1 SGDLS, CDR2 YYNGEE. The CDR3 DNA follows: TGTGCCAGCAGCGTAGCAGGGGGGAGCACTGAAGCTTTCTTT. Residues: CASSVAGGSTEAFF.

The chain has TRBV4-1 and TRBJ2-7; the match to TRBD2 covers 7 bases. The CDR3 is 15 amino acids. With V trimmed by 2 bases and J by 3 bases, 7 bases remained unmatched. CDR1 MGHRA and CDR2 YSYEKL come from the germline V gene. CDR3 DNA sequence: TGCGCCAGCAGCCAAATGGCGGGGGAGTACTACGAGCAGTACTTC. Protein product: CASSQMAGEYYEQYF.

This chain uses TRBV29-1 with TRBJ2-7; D is possibly TRBD2 (6 bases). This CDR3 has 13 amino acids. V shed 6 bases and J shed 3 bases, with 15 bases lying between them. CDR1 SQVTM and CDR2 ANQGSEA come from the germline V gene. The CDR3 sequence: CSVAGGDRYEQYF. CDR3 bases: TGCAGCGTGGCTGGAGGGGATCGCTACGAGCAGTACTTC.